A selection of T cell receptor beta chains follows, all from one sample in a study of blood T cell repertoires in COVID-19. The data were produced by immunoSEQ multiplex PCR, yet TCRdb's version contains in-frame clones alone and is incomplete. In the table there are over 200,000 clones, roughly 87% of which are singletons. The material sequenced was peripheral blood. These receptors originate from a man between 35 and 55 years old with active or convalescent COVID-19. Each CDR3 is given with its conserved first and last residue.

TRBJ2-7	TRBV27	CASSLAGGWDEQYF
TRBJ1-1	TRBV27	CASSLHTLNTEAFF
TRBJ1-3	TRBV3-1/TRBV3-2	CASSESGAWNTIYF
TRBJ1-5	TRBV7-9	CASSPGTANQPQHF
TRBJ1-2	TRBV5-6	CASNLGLHYYGYTF
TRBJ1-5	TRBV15	CATSRDTGPQHF
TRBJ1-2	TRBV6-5	CASRTGSVYGYTF
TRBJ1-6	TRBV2	CASTTTGMNSPLHF
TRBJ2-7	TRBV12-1	CASRGGTHYEQYF
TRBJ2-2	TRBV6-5	CASSQQLRNTGELFF
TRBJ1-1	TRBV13	CASSLLTGEAFF
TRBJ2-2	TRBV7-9	CASSSGPGQSNTGELFF
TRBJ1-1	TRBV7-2	CASSFSAGATEAFF
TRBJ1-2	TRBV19	CASSIRRARNYGYTF
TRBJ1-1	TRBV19	CASTDRIPNTEAFF